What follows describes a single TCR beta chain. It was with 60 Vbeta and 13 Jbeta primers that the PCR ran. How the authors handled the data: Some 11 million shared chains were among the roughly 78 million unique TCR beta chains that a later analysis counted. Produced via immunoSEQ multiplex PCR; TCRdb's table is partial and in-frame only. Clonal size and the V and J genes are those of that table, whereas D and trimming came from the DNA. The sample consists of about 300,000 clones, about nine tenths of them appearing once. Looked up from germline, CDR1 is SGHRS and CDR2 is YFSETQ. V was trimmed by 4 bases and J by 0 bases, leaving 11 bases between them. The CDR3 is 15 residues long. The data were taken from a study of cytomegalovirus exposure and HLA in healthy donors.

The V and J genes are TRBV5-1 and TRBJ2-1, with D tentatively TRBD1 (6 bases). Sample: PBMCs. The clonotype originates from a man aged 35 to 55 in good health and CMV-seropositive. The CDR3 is CASSPQGISYNEQFF. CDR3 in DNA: TGCGCCAGCAGCCCCCAGGGGATCTCCTACAATGAGCAGTTCTTC.